Included here is one TCR beta chain sequence, with context. Sequenced by immunoSEQ multiplex PCR; TCRdb stores in-frame clones only, minus some. Of about 180,000 clones listed, approximately 92% are singletons. This entry comes from a study of control samples from healthy donors and cancer patients. Germline CDR1 and CDR2: SGHNT and YYREEE (reference sequence). V dropped 4 bases and J dropped 1 base, with 11 bases sitting between them. The CDR3 runs to 14 residues. The source is a man aged 30 to 39 in good health. J is TRBJ1-1 and V is TRBV5-4; D not certain. Sequencing was done on a sample of blood. The DNA for the CDR3 is TGTGCCAGCAGCCGCCCCGCCGAGAACACTGAAGCTTTCTTT. This codes for CASSRPAENTEAFF.